This is a list of T cell receptor beta chains from one sample in a study of PD-1 blockade in classical Hodgkin lymphoma. The method was immunoSEQ multiplex PCR; TCRdb's version includes in-frame clones alone and lacks a portion of them. The data show about 98,000 clones, roughly 79% seen once. Source: peripheral blood mononuclear cells (PBMCs), taken before the second cycle of nivolumab. These receptors were taken from a human donor with classical Hodgkin lymphoma. The CDR3 runs from the conserved cysteine through the conserved F or W. D genes are given only for firm matches. Not every row has a clone size; where given, it reads once, few, many or a size class.

V gene,D gene,J gene,clone size,CDR3 DNA,CDR3 protein
TRBV30,NA,TRBJ2-5,NA,TGTGCCTGGAGTGTAGGGCGGGCCCAGTACTTC,CAWSVGRAQYF
TRBV6-5,NA,TRBJ2-5,NA,TGTGCCAGCAGTTACTACTCGGGACGGGAGACCCAGTACTTC,CASSYYSGRETQYF
TRBV19,NA,TRBJ2-2,NA,TGTGCCAGTAAGCCGACCTTGAACACCGGGGAGCTGTTTTTT,CASKPTLNTGELFF
TRBV18,NA,TRBJ1-1,NA,TGTGCCAGCTCACCACCGGCAAGGGGCACTGAAGCTTTCTTT,CASSPPARGTEAFF
TRBV18,TRBD2,TRBJ2-2,NA,TGTGCCAGCTCACCACCAAGGCGGGCGACGGGAGGTAGCAAGACCGGGGAGCTGTTTTTT,CASSPPRRATGGSKTGELFF
TRBV19,TRBD2,TRBJ2-1,once,TGTGCCAGTAGCCTACTAGCGGGGACGAAGAATGAGCAGTTCTTC,CASSLLAGTKNEQFF
TRBV7-2,TRBD2,TRBJ2-2,NA,TGTGCCAGCAGCCAAACCAGCGGGGCGAACACCGGGGAGCTGTTTTTT,CASSQTSGANTGELFF
TRBV9,TRBD2,TRBJ2-1,NA,TGTGCCAGCAGCAGCGGACTAGCGCAGTACAATGAGCAGTTCTTC,CASSSGLAQYNEQFF
TRBV29-1,NA,TRBJ2-6,NA,TGCAGCGTTGAAGTTGGGGCCTCTGGGGCCAACGTCCTGACTTTC,CSVEVGASGANVLTF
TRBV7-2,TRBD2,TRBJ2-3,NA,TGTGCCAGCAGCTTAGTATTAGCGGGAGGGGCAGATACGCAGTATTTT,CASSLVLAGGADTQYF
TRBV10-3,TRBD1,TRBJ1-2,once,TGTGCCATCACCGGACAGGGGAAGGACTATGGCTACACCTTC,CAITGQGKDYGYTF
TRBV11-2,NA,TRBJ2-2,NA,TGTGCCAGCAGCTTGCAGGTCTTCACCGGGGAGCTGTTTTTT,CASSLQVFTGELFF
TRBV5-1,NA,TRBJ1-1,NA,TGCGCCAGCAGCGAGACAGGGAACACTGAAGCTTTCTTT,CASSETGNTEAFF
TRBV5-1,TRBD2,TRBJ2-1,NA,TGCGCCAGCACCCTCCGGGGACTAGCCGGGTATGAGCAGTTCTTC,CASTLRGLAGYEQFF
TRBV9,NA,TRBJ2-1,NA,TGTGCCAGCAGCGTGGCGGTGGGGTCTCACAATGAGCAGTTCTTC,CASSVAVGSHNEQFF
TRBV6-5,TRBD2,TRBJ2-3,NA,TGTGCCGGCGGGGCTAGCGGGAGACATACGCAGTATTTT,CAGGASGRHTQYF
TRBV18,NA,TRBJ1-4,once,TGTGCCAGCTCACCCCGAGAGTCCGGGGCGGGTGAAAAACTGTTTTTT,CASSPRESGAGEKLFF
TRBV10-1,TRBD1,TRBJ2-4,NA,TGCGCCAGCAGTGAAGGGACAGCATCCAAAAACATTCAGTACTTC,CASSEGTASKNIQYF
TRBV7-6,NA,TRBJ1-3,NA,TGTGCCAGCAGCTTAGGGGCGCTTTCGCCTGGAAACACCATATATTTT,CASSLGALSPGNTIYF
TRBV5-5,TRBD2,TRBJ2-7,NA,TGTGCCAGCAGTAGAACCGGGACTAGCAGATACGAGCAGTACTTC,CASSRTGTSRYEQYF
TRBV28,NA,TRBJ2-3,NA,TGTGCCAGCAGTGGGGTTGGGCCAGGGCGCACAGATACGCAGTATTTT,CASSGVGPGRTDTQYF
TRBV5-6,NA,TRBJ1-5,NA,TGTGCCAGCAGCTTGGACCGAGTGCAGCCCCAGCATTTT,CASSLDRVQPQHF
TRBV5-1,NA,TRBJ2-1,NA,TGCGCCAGCTCGAGCAGCCGGGGGTTCCTCTACAATGAGCAGTTCTTC,CASSSSRGFLYNEQFF
TRBV18,NA,TRBJ1-1,NA,TGTGCCAGCTCACAGGTGAACACTGAAGCTTTCTTT,CASSQVNTEAFF
TRBV14,NA,TRBJ2-2,NA,TGTGCCAGCAGCCAAGCGCTGGTGGGAGAGGTCCCCGGGGAGCTGTTTTTT,CASSQALVGEVPGELFF
TRBV11-3,TRBD2,TRBJ2-7,NA,TGTGCCAGCAGCTTAGGGCCTAGCGGAATAAATGAGCAGTACTTC,CASSLGPSGINEQYF
TRBV5-1,NA,TRBJ1-1,NA,TGCGCCAGCAGCCCGTCCCCCGCCTGGAACACTGAAGCTTTCTTT,CASSPSPAWNTEAFF
TRBV27,NA,TRBJ2-7,NA,TGTGCCAGCAGTTTCGATGGTTATCGGGGAGGCGAGCAGTACTTC,CASSFDGYRGGEQYF
TRBV5-1,TRBD2,TRBJ2-5,NA,TGCGCCAGCAGCTCTAGCGGGAGGGAAGAGACCCAGTACTTC,CASSSSGREETQYF
TRBV7-6,NA,TRBJ2-1,NA,TGTGCCAGCAGCTTACAACGTTACAATGAGCAGTTCTTC,CASSLQRYNEQFF
TRBV28,NA,TRBJ2-3,NA,TGTGCCAGCAGTCGTGAACCTAGCACAGATACGCAGTATTTT,CASSREPSTDTQYF
TRBV21-1,NA,TRBJ2-7,NA,TGTGCCAGCAGCAAAACTAGCGGGCCTTCCTACGAGCAGTACTTC,CASSKTSGPSYEQYF
TRBV27,TRBD1,TRBJ1-5,NA,TGTGCCAGCAGTTCCAGCCCCCCCGGGACAGGGGTTAGCAATCAGCCCCAGCATTTT,CASSSSPPGTGVSNQPQHF
TRBV5-1,TRBD2,TRBJ2-3,NA,TGCGCCAGCAGCTTGACTAGCGGGAGGGCTTCTAACTCCTATACGCAGTATTTT,CASSLTSGRASNSYTQYF
TRBV30,NA,TRBJ2-7,NA,TGTGCCTGGAGTACAGGTAGCTACGAGCAGTACTTC,CAWSTGSYEQYF
TRBV11-2,NA,TRBJ1-2,NA,TGTGCCAGCAGCCAAGCCGATCCAGGGTGGACTGGCTACACCTTC,CASSQADPGWTGYTF
TRBV11-2,NA,TRBJ1-4,NA,TGTGCCAGCAGCCCTCAGCAGGGTGCAACTAATGAAAAACTGTTTTTT,CASSPQQGATNEKLFF
TRBV19,NA,TRBJ2-7,once,TGTGCCAGTAGTATATTTACCAGGCCCTACGAGCAGTACTTC,CASSIFTRPYEQYF
TRBV11-2,NA,TRBJ2-2,NA,TGTGCCAGCAGCTCACCGACCTGGGGCGGGGAGCTGTTTTTT,CASSSPTWGGELFF
TRBV25-1,NA,TRBJ2-7,NA,TGTGCCAGCAGTTCTTTCGACGAGCAGTACTTC,CASSSFDEQYF
TRBV28,NA,TRBJ1-3,NA,TGTGCCAGCAGACAGGGAAACTCTGGAAACACCATATATTTT,CASRQGNSGNTIYF
TRBV2,NA,TRBJ1-3,NA,TGTGCCAGCAGTGACAGGGCTGGAAACACCATATATTTT,CASSDRAGNTIYF
TRBV6-4,NA,TRBJ2-3,NA,TGTGCCAGCAGAAATAGCGGCGGAACGCAGTATTTT,CASRNSGGTQYF
TRBV9,NA,TRBJ2-7,NA,TGTGCCAGCAGCCCGTCCCAGGGAGCCATGGCGCAGTACTTC,CASSPSQGAMAQYF
TRBV7-2,TRBD2,TRBJ2-3,once,TGTGCCAGCAGCTTAGGGGTTAGCGGGAGATCAGATACGCAGTATTTT,CASSLGVSGRSDTQYF
TRBV18,NA,TRBJ1-4,NA,TGTGCCAGCTCACCAGAGGTTACGAATGAAAAACTGTTTTTT,CASSPEVTNEKLFF
TRBV19,NA,TRBJ2-2,NA,TGTGCCAGTAGTATGGGACAAGTCCCCTCCCGGGAGCTGTTTTTT,CASSMGQVPSRELFF
TRBV30,NA,TRBJ2-1,NA,TGTGCCTGGAGTGTAGGGGCAGCCAACAATGAGCAGTTCTTC,CAWSVGAANNEQFF
TRBV2,NA,TRBJ2-1,NA,TGTGCCAACAAAGGGGCTTCCTATGGAGATGAGCAGTTCTTC,CANKGASYGDEQFF
TRBV18,NA,TRBJ1-2,NA,TGTGCCAGCTCACCCACTTTAGGAGAATCTTTTACTAACTATGGCTACACCTTC,CASSPTLGESFTNYGYTF
TRBV5-5,NA,TRBJ2-3,NA,TGTGCCAGCAGCTTACACACAGATACGCAGTATTTT,CASSLHTDTQYF
TRBV25-1,TRBD1,TRBJ2-7,NA,TGTGCCAGCAGAGGACAGGGGGTTAGAGAGCAGTACTTC,CASRGQGVREQYF
TRBV2,NA,TRBJ2-4,NA,TGTGCCAGCAGCAGGACCTCCCCGGGGAACATTCAGTACTTC,CASSRTSPGNIQYF